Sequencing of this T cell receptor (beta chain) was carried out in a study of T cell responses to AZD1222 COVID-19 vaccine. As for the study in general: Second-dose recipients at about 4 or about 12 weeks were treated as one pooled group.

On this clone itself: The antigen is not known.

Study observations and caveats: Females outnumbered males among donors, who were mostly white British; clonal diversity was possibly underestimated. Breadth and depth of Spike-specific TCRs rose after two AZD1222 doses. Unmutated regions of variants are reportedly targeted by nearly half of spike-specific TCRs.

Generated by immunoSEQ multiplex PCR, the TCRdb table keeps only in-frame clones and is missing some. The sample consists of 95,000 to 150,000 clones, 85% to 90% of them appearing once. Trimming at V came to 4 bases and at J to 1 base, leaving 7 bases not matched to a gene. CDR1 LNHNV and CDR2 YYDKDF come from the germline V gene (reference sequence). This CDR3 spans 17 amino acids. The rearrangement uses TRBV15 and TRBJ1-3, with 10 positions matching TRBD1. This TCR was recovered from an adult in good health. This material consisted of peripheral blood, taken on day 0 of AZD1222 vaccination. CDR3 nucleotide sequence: TGTGCCACCAGCAAACCGGACAGGGGGATTTCTGGAAACACCATATATTTT. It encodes CATSKPDRGISGNTIYF.